The clone carrying this TCR beta chain appeared many times. The antigen remains undetermined. The sample is drawn from a study of early T cells in non-severe SARS-CoV-2 infection. Study-level information: Chains stayed unpaired after sequencing of bulk RNA from unsorted whole blood.

Study-wide results and limits: Anti-spike CD8 responses were favored by VDJdb matching, which missed private and CD4 specificities.

Individual cDNA molecules received unique molecular identifiers during library preparation. TCRdb reprocessed the 5' RACE reads with MiXCR, giving one entry per CDR3 protein. The sample shows approximately 120,000 distinct CDR3 sequences, about 16% of them seen only once. With V trimmed by 3 bases and J by 4 bases, 7 bases remained unmatched. The germline V gene has CDR1 SGDLS and CDR2 YYNGEE. The CDR3 is 14 residues long. This TCR derives from an adult who was a healthcare worker with PCR-confirmed SARS-CoV-2 infection or an uninfected control (not recorded which). The sequencing sample was made of whole blood. J is TRBJ2-7 and V is TRBV9; 7 bases agree with TRBD2. The CDR3 region is CASSARPAGYEQYF. CDR3 DNA: TGTGCCAGCAGCGCCCGGCCAGCGGGGTACGAGCAGTACTTC.